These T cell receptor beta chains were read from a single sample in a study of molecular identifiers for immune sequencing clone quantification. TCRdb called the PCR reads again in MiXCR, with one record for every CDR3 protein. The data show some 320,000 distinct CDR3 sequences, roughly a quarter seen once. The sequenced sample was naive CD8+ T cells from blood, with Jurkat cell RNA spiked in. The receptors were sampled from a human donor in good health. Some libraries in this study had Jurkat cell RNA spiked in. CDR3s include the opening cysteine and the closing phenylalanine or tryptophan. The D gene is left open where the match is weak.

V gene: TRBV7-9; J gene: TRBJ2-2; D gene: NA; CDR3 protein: CASSSRVPNIPGELFF
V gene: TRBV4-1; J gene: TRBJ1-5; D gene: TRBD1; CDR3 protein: CASSQPTGDSNQPQHF
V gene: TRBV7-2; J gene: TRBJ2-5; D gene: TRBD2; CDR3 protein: CASSLADLAGGRRETQYF
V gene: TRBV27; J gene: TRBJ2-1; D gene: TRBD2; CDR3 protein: CASRGLGGEQFF
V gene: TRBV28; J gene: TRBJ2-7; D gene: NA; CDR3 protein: CASSTGTGLAGGPYEQYF
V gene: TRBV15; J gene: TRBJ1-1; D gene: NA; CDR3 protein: CATSPLLDGSNTEAFF
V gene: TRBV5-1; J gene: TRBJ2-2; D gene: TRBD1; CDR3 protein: CASSLGGRNTGELFF
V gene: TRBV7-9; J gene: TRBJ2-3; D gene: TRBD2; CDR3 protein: CASSGTSGVADTQYF
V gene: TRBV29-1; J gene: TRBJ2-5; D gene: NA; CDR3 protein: CSVEAGAGETQYF
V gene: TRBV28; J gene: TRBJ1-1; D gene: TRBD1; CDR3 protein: CASRDRAGTMNTEAFF
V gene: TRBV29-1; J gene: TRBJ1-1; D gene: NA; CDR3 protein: CSVDGCSEALF
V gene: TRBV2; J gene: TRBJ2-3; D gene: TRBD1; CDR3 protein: CASSARDRAITDTQYF
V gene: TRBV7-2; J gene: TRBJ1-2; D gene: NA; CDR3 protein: CASSLWNYGYTF
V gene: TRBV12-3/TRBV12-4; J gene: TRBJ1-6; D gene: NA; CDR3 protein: CARGRPALSLPF
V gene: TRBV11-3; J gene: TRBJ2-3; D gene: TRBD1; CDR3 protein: CASRPQGEDTQYF